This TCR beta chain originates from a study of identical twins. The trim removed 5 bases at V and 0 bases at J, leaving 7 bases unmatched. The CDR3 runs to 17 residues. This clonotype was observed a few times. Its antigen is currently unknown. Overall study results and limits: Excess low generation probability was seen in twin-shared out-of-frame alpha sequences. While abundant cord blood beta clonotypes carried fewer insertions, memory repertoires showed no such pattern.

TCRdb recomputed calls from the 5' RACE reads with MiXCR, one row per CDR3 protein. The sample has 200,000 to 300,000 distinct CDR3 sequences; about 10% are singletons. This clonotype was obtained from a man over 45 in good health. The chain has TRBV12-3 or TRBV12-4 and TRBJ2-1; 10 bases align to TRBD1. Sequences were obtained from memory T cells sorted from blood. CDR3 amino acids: CASSKRTGGSSYNEQFF. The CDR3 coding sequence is TGTGCCAGCAGTAAAAGGACAGGGGGAAGCTCCTACAATGAGCAGTTCTTC.